What follows is one TCR beta chain and its context. The data are from a study of blood T cells in healthy people across ages. Unmatched junction bases numbered 7, after V lost 5 bases and J lost 4 bases. This CDR3 has 16 residues. Germline V gives CDR1 MNHNY, CDR2 SVGAGI (reference sequence). With a J-beta primer mix and a sample-barcoded 5' primer, a second PCR ran 7 to 11 cycles. TCRdb reanalysed the 5' RACE reads using MiXCR and keeps one entry per CDR3 protein. Of around 900,000 distinct CDR3 sequences in the sample, roughly 51% are singletons; the top ten hold about a fifth. Input material: blood. The sequence came from an older woman in good health. This chain joins TRBV6-6 and TRBJ2-5; 13 nucleotides align to TRBD2. In DNA form, the CDR3 reads TGTGCCAGCAGTGTCGGGACTAGCGGGACGCGAGAGACCCAGTACTTC. This codes for CASSVGTSGTRETQYF.